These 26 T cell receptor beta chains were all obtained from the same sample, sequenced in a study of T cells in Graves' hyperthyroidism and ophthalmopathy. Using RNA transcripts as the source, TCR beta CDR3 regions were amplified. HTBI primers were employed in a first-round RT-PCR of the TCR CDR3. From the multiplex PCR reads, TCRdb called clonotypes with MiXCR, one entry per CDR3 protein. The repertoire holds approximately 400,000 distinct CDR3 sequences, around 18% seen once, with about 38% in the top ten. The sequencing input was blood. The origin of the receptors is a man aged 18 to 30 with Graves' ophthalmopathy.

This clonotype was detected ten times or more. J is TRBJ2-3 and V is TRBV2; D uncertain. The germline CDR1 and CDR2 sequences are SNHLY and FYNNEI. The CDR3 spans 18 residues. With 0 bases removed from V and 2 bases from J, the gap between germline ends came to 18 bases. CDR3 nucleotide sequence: TGTGCCAGCAGTGAAGCTTCTTCATTCCTGGGTCTCACAGATACGCAGTATTTT. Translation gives CASSEASSFLGLTDTQYF.

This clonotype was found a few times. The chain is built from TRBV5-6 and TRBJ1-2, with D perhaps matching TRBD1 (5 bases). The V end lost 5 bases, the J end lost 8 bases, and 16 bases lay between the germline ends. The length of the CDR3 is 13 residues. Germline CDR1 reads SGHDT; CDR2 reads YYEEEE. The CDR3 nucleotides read TGTGCCAGCAGTCTTGACAGCGGGGACGGCTACACCTTC. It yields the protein CASSLDSGDGYTF.

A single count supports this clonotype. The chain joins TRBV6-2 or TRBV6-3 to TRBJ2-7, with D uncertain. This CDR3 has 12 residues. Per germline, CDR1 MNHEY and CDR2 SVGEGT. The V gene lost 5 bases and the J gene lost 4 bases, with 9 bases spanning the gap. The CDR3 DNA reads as TGTGCCAGCAGTGACACAAGGTACGAGCAGTACTTC. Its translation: CASSDTRYEQYF.

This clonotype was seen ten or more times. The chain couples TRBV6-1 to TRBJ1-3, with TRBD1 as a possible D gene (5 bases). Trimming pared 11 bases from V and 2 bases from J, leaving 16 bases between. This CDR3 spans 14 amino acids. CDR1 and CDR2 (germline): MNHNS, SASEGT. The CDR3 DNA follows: TGTGCCGCCCGGGACCGGGATACTGGAAACACCATATATTTT. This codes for CAARDRDTGNTIYF.

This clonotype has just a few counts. The DNA of the CDR3 is TGCGCCAGCAGTGACGGACACGTGAGCACAGATACGCAGTATTTT. Its translation: CASSDGHVSTDTQYF. The chain links TRBV10-1 to TRBJ2-3; possibly TRBD1 for D (5 bases). The length of the CDR3 is 15 residues. The germline V gene has CDR1 WNHNN and CDR2 SYGVQD (reference sequence). The ends were cut back, 3 bases at V and 0 bases at J, with 10 bases in the middle.

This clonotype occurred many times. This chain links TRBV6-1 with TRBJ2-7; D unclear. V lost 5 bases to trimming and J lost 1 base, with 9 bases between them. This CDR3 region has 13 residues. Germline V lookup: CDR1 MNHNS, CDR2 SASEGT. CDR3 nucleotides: TGTGCCAGCAGTTCCGGGCCTTCCTACGAGCAGTACTTC. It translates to CASSSGPSYEQYF.

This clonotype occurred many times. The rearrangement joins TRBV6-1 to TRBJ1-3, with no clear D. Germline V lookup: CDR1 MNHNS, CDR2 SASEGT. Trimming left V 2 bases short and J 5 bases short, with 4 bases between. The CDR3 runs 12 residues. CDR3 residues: CASSENRNTIYF. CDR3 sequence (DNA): TGTGCCAGCAGTGAAAACAGAAACACCATATATTTT.

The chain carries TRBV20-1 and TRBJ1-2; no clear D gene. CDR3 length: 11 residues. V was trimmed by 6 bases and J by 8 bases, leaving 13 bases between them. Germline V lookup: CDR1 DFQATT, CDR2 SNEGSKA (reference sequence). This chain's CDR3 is CSAVGGNGYTF. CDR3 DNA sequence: TGCAGTGCAGTCGGCGGGAACGGCTACACCTTC.

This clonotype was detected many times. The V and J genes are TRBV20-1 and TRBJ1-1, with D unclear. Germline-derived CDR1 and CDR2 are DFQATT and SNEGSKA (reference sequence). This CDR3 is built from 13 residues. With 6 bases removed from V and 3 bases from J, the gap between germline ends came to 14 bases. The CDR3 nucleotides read TGCAGTGCGCTCCGGGGAAGGTACACTGAAGCTTTCTTT. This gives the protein CSALRGRYTEAFF.

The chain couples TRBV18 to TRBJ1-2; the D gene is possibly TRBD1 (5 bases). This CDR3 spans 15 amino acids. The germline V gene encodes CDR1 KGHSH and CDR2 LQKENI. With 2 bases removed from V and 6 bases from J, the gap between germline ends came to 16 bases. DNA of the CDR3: TGTGCCAGCTCACCAGTTGTGGGAGACAGTGATGGCTACACCTTC. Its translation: CASSPVVGDSDGYTF.

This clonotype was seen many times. The CDR3 protein is CASEEGGRASPLHF. DNA of the CDR3: TGTGCCAGCGAGGAAGGAGGGAGAGCTTCACCCCTCCACTTT. The rearrangement uses TRBV6-2 or TRBV6-3 and TRBJ1-6; no clear D. CDR1 is MNHEY, CDR2 SVGEGT, per germline. The CDR3 covers 14 residues. Trimming left V 8 bases short and J 9 bases short, with 17 bases between.

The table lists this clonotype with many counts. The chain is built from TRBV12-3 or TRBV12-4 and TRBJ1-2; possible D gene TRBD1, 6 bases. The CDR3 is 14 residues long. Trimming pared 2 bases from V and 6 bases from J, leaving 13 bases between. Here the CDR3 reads CASSLPGEADGYTF. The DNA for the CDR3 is TGTGCCAGCAGTTTACCAGGGGAGGCGGATGGCTACACCTTC.

The CDR3 bases are TGTGCCAGCGGCCAGGGGCCCTCCTACGAGCAGTACTTC. Translating gives CASGQGPSYEQYF. V is TRBV9 and J is TRBJ2-7, with a possible D match to TRBD1 (6 bases). This CDR3 has 13 residues. Trimming cost V 7 bases and J 0 bases, with 11 bases left between them. Germline V CDR1 and CDR2: SGDLS, YYNGEE.

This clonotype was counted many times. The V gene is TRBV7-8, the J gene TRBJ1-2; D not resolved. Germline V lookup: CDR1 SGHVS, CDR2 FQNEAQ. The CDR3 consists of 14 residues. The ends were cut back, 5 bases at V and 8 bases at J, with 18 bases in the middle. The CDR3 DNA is TGTGCCAGCAGCCATCCTAACAACGAGGGAGGCTACACCTTC. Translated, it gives CASSHPNNEGGYTF.

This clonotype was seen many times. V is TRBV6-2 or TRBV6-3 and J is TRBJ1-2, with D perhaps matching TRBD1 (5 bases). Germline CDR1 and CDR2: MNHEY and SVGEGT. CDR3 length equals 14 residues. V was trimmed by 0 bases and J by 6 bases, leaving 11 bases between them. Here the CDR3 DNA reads TGTGCCAGCAGTTACTCGGGGCGGGGGAATGGCTACACCTTC. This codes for CASSYSGRGNGYTF.

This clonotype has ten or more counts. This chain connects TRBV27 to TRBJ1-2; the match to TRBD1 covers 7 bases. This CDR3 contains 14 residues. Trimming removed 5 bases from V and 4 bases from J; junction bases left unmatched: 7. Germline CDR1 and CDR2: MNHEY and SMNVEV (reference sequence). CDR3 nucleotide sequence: TGTGCCAGCAGTCCGGAGACAGGGAGCTATGGCTACACCTTC. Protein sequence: CASSPETGSYGYTF.

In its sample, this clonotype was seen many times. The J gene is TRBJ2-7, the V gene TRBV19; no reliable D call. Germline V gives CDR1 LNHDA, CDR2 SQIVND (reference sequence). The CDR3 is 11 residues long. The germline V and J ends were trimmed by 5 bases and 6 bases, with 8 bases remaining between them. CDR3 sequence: CASSHKAEQYF. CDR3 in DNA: TGTGCCAGTAGTCACAAAGCCGAGCAGTACTTC.

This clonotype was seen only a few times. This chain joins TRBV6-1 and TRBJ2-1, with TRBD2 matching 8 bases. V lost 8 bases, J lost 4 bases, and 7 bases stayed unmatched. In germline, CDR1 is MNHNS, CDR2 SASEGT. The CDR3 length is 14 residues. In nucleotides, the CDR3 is TGTGCCAGCCGACAGCGGGGGAAATACAATGAGCAGTTCTTC. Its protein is CASRQRGKYNEQFF.

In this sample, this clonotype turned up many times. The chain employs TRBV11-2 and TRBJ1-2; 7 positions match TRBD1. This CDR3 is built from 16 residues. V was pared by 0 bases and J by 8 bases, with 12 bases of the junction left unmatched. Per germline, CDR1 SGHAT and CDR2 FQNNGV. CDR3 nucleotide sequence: TGTGCCAGCAGCTTAGATGTTGGACAGGTCCAAGAAGGCTACACCTTC. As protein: CASSLDVGQVQEGYTF.

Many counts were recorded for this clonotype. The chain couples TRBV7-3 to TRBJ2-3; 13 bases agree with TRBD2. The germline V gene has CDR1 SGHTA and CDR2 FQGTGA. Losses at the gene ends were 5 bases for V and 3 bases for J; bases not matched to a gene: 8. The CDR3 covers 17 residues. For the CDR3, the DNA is TGTGCCAGCAGCCCCCGGACTAGCGGGGGCTTTACAGATACGCAGTATTTT. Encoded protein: CASSPRTSGGFTDTQYF.

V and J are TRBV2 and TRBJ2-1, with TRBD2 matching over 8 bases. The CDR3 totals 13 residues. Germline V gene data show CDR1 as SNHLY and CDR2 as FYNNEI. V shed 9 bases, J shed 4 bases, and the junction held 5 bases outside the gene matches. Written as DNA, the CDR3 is TGTGCCAGTACTAGCGGACTTTACAATGAGCAGTTCTTC. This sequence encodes CASTSGLYNEQFF.

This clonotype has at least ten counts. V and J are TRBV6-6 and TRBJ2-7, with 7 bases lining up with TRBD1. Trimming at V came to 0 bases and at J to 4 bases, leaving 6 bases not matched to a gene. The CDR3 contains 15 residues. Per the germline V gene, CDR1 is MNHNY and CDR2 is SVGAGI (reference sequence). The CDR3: CASSYSAQGQYEQYF. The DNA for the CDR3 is TGTGCCAGCAGTTACTCAGCACAGGGGCAGTACGAGCAGTACTTC.

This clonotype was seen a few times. In nucleotides, the CDR3 is TGTGCCAGCAGCTTTACTGACACGGGTCGTGAAAAACTGTTTTTT. Translated: CASSFTDTGREKLFF. This chain joins TRBV7-9 and TRBJ1-4; D is undetermined. Trimming removed 3 bases at V and 7 bases at J, with 15 bases between. From germline, CDR1 is SEHNR and CDR2 FQNEAQ (reference sequence). The CDR3 extends over 15 amino acids.

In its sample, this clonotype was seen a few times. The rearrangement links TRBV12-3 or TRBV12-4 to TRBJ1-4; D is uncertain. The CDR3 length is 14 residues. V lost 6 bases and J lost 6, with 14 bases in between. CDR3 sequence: CASSQRALDEKLFF. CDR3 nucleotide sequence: TGTGCCAGCAGCCAGAGGGCCCTTGATGAAAAACTGTTTTTT.

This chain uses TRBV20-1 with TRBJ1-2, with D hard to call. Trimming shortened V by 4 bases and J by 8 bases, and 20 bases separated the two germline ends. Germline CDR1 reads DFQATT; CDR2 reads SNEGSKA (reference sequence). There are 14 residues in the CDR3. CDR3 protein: CSAKGSLFMVGYTF. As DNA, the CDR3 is TGCAGTGCTAAGGGTTCGTTATTTATGGTGGGCTACACCTTC.

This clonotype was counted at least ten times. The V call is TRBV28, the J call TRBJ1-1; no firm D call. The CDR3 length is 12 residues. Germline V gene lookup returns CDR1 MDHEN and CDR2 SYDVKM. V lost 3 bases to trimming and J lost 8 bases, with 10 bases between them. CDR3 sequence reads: CASSFSDVEAFF. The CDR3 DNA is TGTGCCAGCAGTTTCTCGGATGTAGAAGCTTTCTTT.